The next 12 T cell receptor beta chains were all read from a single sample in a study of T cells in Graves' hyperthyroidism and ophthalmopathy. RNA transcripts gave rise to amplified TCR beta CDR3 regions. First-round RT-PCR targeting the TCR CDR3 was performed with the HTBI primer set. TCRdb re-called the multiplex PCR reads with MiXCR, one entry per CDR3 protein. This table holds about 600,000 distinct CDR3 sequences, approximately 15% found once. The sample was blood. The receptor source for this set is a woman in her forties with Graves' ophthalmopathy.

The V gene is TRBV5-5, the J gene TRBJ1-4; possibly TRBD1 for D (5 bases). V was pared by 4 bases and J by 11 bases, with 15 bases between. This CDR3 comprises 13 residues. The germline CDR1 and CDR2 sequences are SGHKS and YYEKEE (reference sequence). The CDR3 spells CASSPEGRDKLFF. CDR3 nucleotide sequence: TGTGCCAGCAGCCCGGAGGGGAGGGATAAACTGTTTTTT.

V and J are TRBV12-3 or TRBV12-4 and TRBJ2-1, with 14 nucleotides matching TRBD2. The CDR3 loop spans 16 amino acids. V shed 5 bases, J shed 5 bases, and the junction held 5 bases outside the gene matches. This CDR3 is CASSGLAGGSDNEQFF. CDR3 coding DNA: TGTGCCAGCAGTGGACTAGCGGGGGGATCTGACAATGAGCAGTTCTTC.

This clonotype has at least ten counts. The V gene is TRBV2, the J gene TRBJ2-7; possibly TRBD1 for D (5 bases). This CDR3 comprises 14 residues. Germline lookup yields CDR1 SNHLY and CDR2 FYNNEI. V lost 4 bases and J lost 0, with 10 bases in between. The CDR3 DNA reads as TGTGCCAGCAGTGTTCAGGACACCTCCTACGAGCAGTACTTC. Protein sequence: CASSVQDTSYEQYF.

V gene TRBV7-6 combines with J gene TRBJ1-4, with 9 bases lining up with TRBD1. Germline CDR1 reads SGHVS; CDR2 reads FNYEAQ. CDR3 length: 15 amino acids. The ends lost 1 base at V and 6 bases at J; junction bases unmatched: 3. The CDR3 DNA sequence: TGTGCCAGCAGCTTAGGTGGACAGGGGTATGAAAAACTGTTTTTT. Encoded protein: CASSLGGQGYEKLFF.

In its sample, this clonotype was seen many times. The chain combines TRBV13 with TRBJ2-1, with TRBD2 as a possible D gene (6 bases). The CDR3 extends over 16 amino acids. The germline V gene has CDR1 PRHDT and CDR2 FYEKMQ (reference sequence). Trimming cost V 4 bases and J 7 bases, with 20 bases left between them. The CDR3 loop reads CASSSSGAGFWNEQFF. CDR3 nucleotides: TGTGCCAGCAGCTCGTCCGGGGCGGGATTCTGGAATGAGCAGTTCTTC.

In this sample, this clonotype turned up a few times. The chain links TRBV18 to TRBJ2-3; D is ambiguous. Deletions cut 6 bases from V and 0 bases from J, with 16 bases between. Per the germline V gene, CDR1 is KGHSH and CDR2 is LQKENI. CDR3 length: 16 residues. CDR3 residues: CASSPSTDKSTDTQYF. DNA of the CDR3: TGTGCCAGCTCCCCTTCGACTGATAAGAGCACAGATACGCAGTATTTT.

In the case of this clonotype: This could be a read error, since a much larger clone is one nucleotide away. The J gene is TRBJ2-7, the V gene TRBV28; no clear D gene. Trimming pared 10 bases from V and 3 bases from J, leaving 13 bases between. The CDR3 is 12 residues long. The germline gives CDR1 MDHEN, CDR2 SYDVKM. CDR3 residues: CANKGILYEQYF. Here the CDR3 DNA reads TGTGCCAACAAGGGAATACTCTACGAGCAGTACTTC.

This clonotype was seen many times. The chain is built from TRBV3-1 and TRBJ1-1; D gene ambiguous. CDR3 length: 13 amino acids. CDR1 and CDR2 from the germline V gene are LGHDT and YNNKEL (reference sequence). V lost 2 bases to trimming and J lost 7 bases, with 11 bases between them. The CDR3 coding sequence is TGTGCCAGCAGCCAAATCAGCACCGGTGAAGCTTTCTTT. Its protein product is CASSQISTGEAFF.

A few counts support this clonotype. CDR3 residues: CASSPSLLTRSLGLATNEQFF. The CDR3 DNA reads as TGTGCCAGCAGCCCTTCCTTACTGACACGCTCCCTAGGACTAGCGACGAATGAGCAGTTCTTC. The chain has TRBV7-2 and TRBJ2-1; 9 bases line up with TRBD2. The CDR3 consists of 21 residues. The V and J ends lost 5 bases and 7 bases, in that order; junction bases with no gene match: 27. The germline gives CDR1 SGHTA, CDR2 FQGNSA.

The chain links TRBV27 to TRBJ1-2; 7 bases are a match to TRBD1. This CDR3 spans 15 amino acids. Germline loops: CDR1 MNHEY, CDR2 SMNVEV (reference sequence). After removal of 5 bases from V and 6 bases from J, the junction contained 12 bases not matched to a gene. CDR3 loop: CASSETTGRTNGYTF. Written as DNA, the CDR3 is TGTGCCAGCAGTGAAACGACAGGGAGGACTAATGGCTACACCTTC.

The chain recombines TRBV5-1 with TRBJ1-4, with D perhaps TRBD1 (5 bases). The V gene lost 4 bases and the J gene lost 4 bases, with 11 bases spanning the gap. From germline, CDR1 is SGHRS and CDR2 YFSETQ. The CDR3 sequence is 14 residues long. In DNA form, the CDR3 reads TGCGCCAGCAGCCCGGGACGGGGTAATGAAAAACTGTTTTTT. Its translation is CASSPGRGNEKLFF.

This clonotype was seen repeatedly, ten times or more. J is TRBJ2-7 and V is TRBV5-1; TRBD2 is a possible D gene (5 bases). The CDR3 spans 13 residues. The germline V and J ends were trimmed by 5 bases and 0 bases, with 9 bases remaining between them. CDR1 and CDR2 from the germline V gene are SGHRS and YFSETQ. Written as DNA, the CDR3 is TGCGCCAGCAGGGAGGCCAGCTCCTACGAGCAGTACTTC. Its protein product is CASREASSYEQYF.